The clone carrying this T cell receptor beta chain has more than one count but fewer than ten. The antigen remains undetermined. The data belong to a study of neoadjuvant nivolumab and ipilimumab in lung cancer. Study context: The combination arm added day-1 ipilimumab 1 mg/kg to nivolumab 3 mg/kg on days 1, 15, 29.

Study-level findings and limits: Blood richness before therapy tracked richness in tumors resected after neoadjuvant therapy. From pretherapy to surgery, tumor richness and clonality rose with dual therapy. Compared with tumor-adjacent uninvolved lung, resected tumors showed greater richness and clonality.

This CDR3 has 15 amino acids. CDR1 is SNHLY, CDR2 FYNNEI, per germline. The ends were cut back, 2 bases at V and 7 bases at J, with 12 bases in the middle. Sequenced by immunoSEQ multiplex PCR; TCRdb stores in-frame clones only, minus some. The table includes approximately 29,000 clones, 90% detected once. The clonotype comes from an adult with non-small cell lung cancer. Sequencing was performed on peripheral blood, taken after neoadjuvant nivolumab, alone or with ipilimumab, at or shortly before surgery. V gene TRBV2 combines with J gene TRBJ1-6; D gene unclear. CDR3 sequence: CASSEQQPGNSPLHF. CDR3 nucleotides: TGTGCCAGCAGTGAACAGCAGCCGGGGAATTCACCCCTCCACTTT.